Listed below are T cell receptor beta chains from one sample, sequenced in a study of T cell repertoires in cytomegalovirus infection. These receptors have no identified antigens. MiXCR, applied by TCRdb to the reads, yields one record per CDR3 protein. The sample holds some 940,000 distinct CDR3 sequences, roughly 31% seen once. The sample here was cultured CD8+ T cells from PBMCs, taken from culture after CMV antigen stimulation. All receptors come from a human donor in good health (CMV status not recorded). Some clones in this sample may be carry-over from other donors' samples. CDR3s include the opening cysteine and the closing phenylalanine or tryptophan. A D gene is named only where the DNA matches it firmly. Clone size, where shown, is once, few, many, or a class for clones that have expanded.

cdr3_aa cdr3_nt clone_size cdr3_length d_call j_call v_call
CASSLGDGTQEQYF TGCGCCAGCAGCTTGGGAGACGGGACTCAAGAGCAGTACTTC NA 14 NA TRBJ2-7 TRBV5-1
CATSRASPRGGFYNEQFF TGTGCCACCAGCAGAGCGTCCCCACGGGGGGGTTTCTACAATGAGCAGTTCTTC NA 18 TRBD2 TRBJ2-1 TRBV15
CASSESVGSGNTIYF TGTGCCAGCAGTGAATCCGTGGGCTCTGGAAACACCATATATTTT once 15 NA TRBJ1-3 TRBV2
CASSLIGEGREQPQHF TGTGCCAGCAGTTTGATTGGTGAGGGCAGGGAACAGCCCCAGCATTTT few 16 NA TRBJ1-5 TRBV27
CASSQGFPVSGANVLTF TGCGCCAGCAGCCAAGGCTTTCCCGTCTCTGGGGCCAACGTCCTGACTTTC NA 17 NA TRBJ2-6 TRBV4-3
CASSFSSGGATGGAQYF TGTGCCAGCAGTTTCTCTAGCGGGGGGGCAACTGGTGGGGCCCAGTACTTC NA 17 TRBD2 TRBJ2-5 TRBV27
CASSQDRSHGDSPLHF TGCGCCAGCAGCCAAGATAGGTCCCACGGGGATTCACCCCTCCACTTT NA 16 NA TRBJ1-6 TRBV4-1
CATSRDKTGPGELFF TGTGCCACCAGCAGAGACAAGACAGGCCCGGGGGAGCTGTTTTTT few 15 NA TRBJ2-2 TRBV15
CASSQAFRPSGNSPLHF TGCGCCAGCAGCCAAGCCTTCAGACCGAGTGGAAATTCACCCCTCCACTTT NA 17 NA TRBJ1-6 TRBV4-1
CASSQDAVWDNQPQHF TGCGCCAGCAGCCAGGACGCGGTGTGGGACAATCAGCCCCAGCATTTT few 16 NA TRBJ1-5 TRBV4-3
CASRAVPRQGPTYEQYF TGTGCCAGCAGAGCGGTCCCCCGACAGGGACCTACCTACGAGCAGTACTTC NA 17 TRBD1 TRBJ2-7 TRBV7-8
CASSSLGGHYGYTF TGTGCCAGCAGTTCCTTGGGAGGGCACTATGGCTACACCTTC few 14 NA TRBJ1-2 TRBV27
CSARGRSSGDPNKNEQFF TGCAGTGCTAGAGGGCGTAGTAGCGGGGACCCAAATAAGAATGAGCAGTTCTTC few 18 TRBD2 TRBJ2-1 TRBV20-1
CASSYLQGALSPLHF TGTGCCAGCAGTTACTTACAGGGGGCGCTTTCACCCCTCCACTTT NA 15 TRBD1 TRBJ1-6 TRBV27
CASSTTSGGANEQFF TGTGCCAGCAGCACCACTAGCGGGGGGGCGAATGAGCAGTTCTTC many 15 TRBD2 TRBJ2-1 TRBV7-6
CASSLAKGPTDTQYF TGTGCCAGCAGCTTAGCGAAAGGGCCCACAGATACGCAGTATTTT NA 15 NA TRBJ2-3 TRBV7-6
CASREEGTGDSPLHF TGTGCCAGCAGAGAAGAGGGGACAGGGGATTCACCCCTCCACTTT once 15 TRBD1 TRBJ1-6 TRBV6-6
CASAIPSTDTQYF TGTGCCAGCGCGATTCCTAGCACAGATACGCAGTATTTT NA 13 NA TRBJ2-3 TRBV6-2/TRBV6-3
CASSQDFGGLSTEAFF TGTGCCAGCAGCCAAGATTTTGGGGGGCTAAGCACTGAAGCTTTCTTT NA 16 NA TRBJ1-1 TRBV4-2
CASSVGTGFTGELFF TGTGCCAGCAGTGTGGGGACAGGGTTTACTGGGGAGCTGTTTTTT NA 15 TRBD1 TRBJ2-2 TRBV12-3/TRBV12-4
CASSPGTSGGLRDTQYF TGTGCCAGCAGTCCCGGGACTAGCGGGGGGCTCAGAGATACGCAGTATTTT few 17 TRBD2 TRBJ2-3 TRBV12-3/TRBV12-4
CASSQDLKGKINYGYTF TGCGCCAGCAGCCAAGATCTCAAGGGGAAGATTAACTATGGCTACACCTTC few 17 NA TRBJ1-2 TRBV4-3
CASSFPGMGTEAFF TGTGCCAGCAGCTTCCCAGGGATGGGCACTGAAGCTTTCTTT many 14 NA TRBJ1-1 TRBV7-9
CASSLSTESYEQYF TGTGCCAGCAGCTTAAGTACTGAGTCCTACGAGCAGTACTTC few 14 NA TRBJ2-7 TRBV7-6
CASSLVGASNQPQHF TGTGCCAGCAGCTTAGTAGGGGCCAGCAATCAGCCCCAGCATTTT NA 15 NA TRBJ1-5 TRBV7-8
CASSLGSLTGTGELFF TGTGCCAGCAGCTTAGGATCCCTGACCGGAACCGGGGAGCTGTTTTTT few 16 NA TRBJ2-2 TRBV11-2
CASASGGTGNQPQHF TGTGCCAGCGCTAGCGGGGGAACAGGCAATCAGCCCCAGCATTTT few 15 NA TRBJ1-5 TRBV6-1
CASSLTGDSSYNSPLHF TGTGCCAGCAGCTTGACAGGGGATAGCTCCTATAATTCACCCCTCCACTTT few 17 TRBD1 TRBJ1-6 TRBV5-4
CASSLVNRINTEAFF TGTGCCAGCAGCTTAGTTAACCGGATAAACACTGAAGCTTTCTTT few 15 NA TRBJ1-1 TRBV7-8
CASSYLTGLEETQYF TGTGCCAGCAGTTACTTGACAGGATTAGAAGAGACCCAGTACTTC few 15 NA TRBJ2-5 TRBV6-2/TRBV6-3
CATSDLRQGYEQFF TGTGCCACCAGTGATTTGCGGCAGGGATATGAGCAGTTCTTC NA 14 NA TRBJ2-1 TRBV24-1
CASRPGQGSFFGTEAFF TGTGCCAGCAGACCGGGACAGGGCTCTTTTTTCGGCACTGAAGCTTTCTTT few 17 TRBD1 TRBJ1-1 TRBV27
CASSASQDYEQYF TGTGCCAGCAGTGCCTCACAGGACTACGAGCAGTACTTC NA 13 NA TRBJ2-7 TRBV6-6
CASSLETSGATQYF TGTGCCAGCAGCTTAGAGACTAGCGGGGCTACGCAGTATTTT few 14 TRBD2 TRBJ2-3 TRBV7-6
CASSGAGLAGLETQYF TGTGCCAGCAGCGGTGCCGGACTAGCGGGGTTGGAGACCCAGTACTTC many 16 TRBD2 TRBJ2-5 TRBV7-9
CASRTTSGGPYNEQFF TGTGCCAGCAGAACGACTAGCGGGGGGCCCTACAATGAGCAGTTCTTC NA 16 TRBD2 TRBJ2-1 TRBV12-3/TRBV12-4
CASSQEARGELFF TGTGCCAGCAGCCAGGAGGCTAGAGGGGAGCTGTTTTTT few 13 NA TRBJ2-2 TRBV7-3
CDSSSDSYNSPLHF TGCGACAGCAGTTCGGACAGCTATAATTCACCCCTCCACTTT NA 14 NA TRBJ1-6 TRBV6-1
CASSLGPKGTLHF TGTGCCAGCAGCTTAGGACCGAAGGGGACCCTCCACTTT few 13 NA TRBJ1-6 TRBV7-9
CASSLGGSYNEQFF TGTGCCAGCAGCTTAGGGGGGTCCTACAATGAGCAGTTCTTC many 14 NA TRBJ2-1 TRBV7-2
CSARDGTANYGYTF TGCAGTGCTAGAGACGGGACGGCTAACTATGGCTACACCTTC NA 14 NA TRBJ1-2 TRBV20-1
CASSAPGHGYNEQFF TGTGCCAGCAGCGCCCCGGGACACGGATACAATGAGCAGTTCTTC many 15 NA TRBJ2-1 TRBV7-2
CASSYSQQGEDTQYF TGTGCCAGCAGTTACTCGCAACAGGGAGAGGATACGCAGTATTTT NA 15 NA TRBJ2-3 TRBV6-5
CASSSTQGPNTGELFF TGTGCCAGCAGCTCTACCCAAGGGCCTAACACCGGGGAGCTGTTTTTT NA 16 NA TRBJ2-2 TRBV7-9
CSASLANEHEQYF TGCAGTGCTAGTTTGGCAAATGAGCACGAGCAGTACTTC few 13 NA TRBJ2-7 TRBV20-1
CATFDRDSGNTIYF TGTGCCACCTTCGACAGGGACTCTGGAAACACCATATATTTT NA 14 TRBD1 TRBJ1-3 TRBV19
CASSFSRQAALGGYTF TGTGCCAGCAGTTTCTCCCGGCAGGCAGCCTTGGGTGGCTACACCTTC many 16 NA TRBJ1-2 TRBV6-5
CASSFSRDSTNYGYTF TGTGCCAGCAGCTTTAGCCGGGACAGTACTAACTATGGCTACACCTTC few 16 TRBD1 TRBJ1-2 TRBV7-6
CASSMEQSYTEAFF TGTGCCAGTAGTATGGAACAAAGCTACACTGAAGCTTTCTTT few 14 NA TRBJ1-1 TRBV19
CASSLEQGGNEQFF TGTGCCAGCAGTTTAGAACAGGGCGGGAATGAGCAGTTCTTC few 14 NA TRBJ2-1 TRBV12-3/TRBV12-4
CATSRDFRGNTEAFF TGTGCCACCAGCAGAGATTTTAGGGGGAACACTGAAGCTTTCTTT few 15 NA TRBJ1-1 TRBV15
CASSLKSGNTEAFF TGTGCCAGCAGCTTAAAATCCGGGAACACTGAAGCTTTCTTT NA 14 NA TRBJ1-1 TRBV7-9
CASIPGGPYNEQFF TGTGCCAGTATCCCCGGGGGCCCCTACAATGAGCAGTTCTTC few 14 NA TRBJ2-1 TRBV19
CASSYSGTGRNQPQHF TGTGCCAGCAGCTATTCGGGGACGGGACGCAATCAGCCCCAGCATTTT many 16 NA TRBJ1-5 TRBV7-8
CASSIQLPGTVRNEKLFF TGTGCCAGCAGTATACAGTTACCAGGGACAGTGAGGAATGAAAAACTGTTTTTT once 18 TRBD1 TRBJ1-4 TRBV6-5
CASSPRADPTDTQYF TGTGCCAGCAGTCCCCGGGCCGACCCTACAGATACGCAGTATTTT few 15 NA TRBJ2-3 TRBV27
CASNPTGVNSPLHF TGTGCCAGCAATCCGACAGGGGTGAATTCACCCCTCCACTTT few 14 TRBD1 TRBJ1-6 TRBV27